This T cell receptor (beta chain) stems from a study of shared clonotypes between healthy human individuals. At the level of the study: Three CD4 naive, three CD4 memory, two CD8 naive and one CD8 memory plate were used per donor. Findings and caveats of the study: In this cohort, only blood was sampled, and tissue repertoires likely differ. A limitation of the genetic and exposure-history diversity represented arose from few donors.

A word on this clone: Its antigen is not known.

Measured with immunoSEQ multiplex PCR; TCRdb has only the in-frame clones, and not every one. In the table there are 2 million to 2.5 million clones, around 93% of which are singletons. Sequencing input: naive CD4+ T cells from PBMCs. Subset denoted: CD45RA+ positively selected. The TCR sequence derives from a man aged 18 to 29 in good health. Some clones in this sample may be carry-over from other donors' samples.

As DNA, the CDR3 is TGTGCCAGCAGCCCTCAGGGTTTTAGCAATCAGCCCCAGCATTTT. Translation gives CASSPQGFSNQPQHF. The chain joins TRBV5-5 to TRBJ1-5; D possibly corresponds to TRBD1 (5 bases). The ends were cut back, 4 bases at V and 0 bases at J, with 11 bases in the middle. CDR1 is SGHKS and CDR2 is YYEKEE in the germline V gene (reference sequence). This CDR3 has 15 amino acids. Full variable domain (rest looked up from reference TRBV5-5 and TRBJ1-5): DAGVTQSPTHLIKTRGQQVTLRCSPISGHKSVSWYQQVLGQGPQFIFQYYEKEERGRGNFPDRFSARQFPNYSSELNVNALLLGDSALYLCASSPQGFSNQPQHFGDGTRLSIL.